A selection of T cell receptor beta chains follows, all from one sample in a study of blood T cell repertoires in COVID-19. Clones were sequenced by immunoSEQ multiplex PCR, and TCRdb holds only the in-frame ones, with some missing. The table records 360,000 or so clones, approximately 84% of them present only once. The sequenced sample consisted of PBMCs or T cells enriched from blood (not recorded which). Every receptor here comes from a woman aged 25 to 39 who had recovered from COVID-19. CDR3s include the opening cysteine and the closing phenylalanine or tryptophan. A D gene is named only where the DNA matches it firmly. The size entry is marked missing in some rows and otherwise reads once, few, many or a size class.

d_call	v_call	j_call	clone_size	cdr3_nt	cdr3_aa
.	TRBV3-1/TRBV3-2	TRBJ2-2	.	TGTGCCAGCAGCCAAGATGGGTGGGGACAAGGGGAAACCGGGGAGCTGTTTTTT	CASSQDGWGQGETGELFF
.	TRBV7-8	TRBJ1-3	.	TGTGCCAGCAGCCCGGGCGGGGGGGCTGACTCTGGAAACACCATATATTTT	CASSPGGGADSGNTIYF
TRBD1	TRBV5-8	TRBJ1-4	once	TGTGCCAGCAGCTTGGACAGGGGGCGCAGTGAAAAACTGTTTTTT	CASSLDRGRSEKLFF
.	TRBV30	TRBJ2-7	.	TGTGCCTACACGCACGGGACAAAGCTGGGCGAGCAGTACTTC	CAYTHGTKLGEQYF
TRBD1	TRBV5-6	TRBJ1-1	.	TGTGCCAGCAGCTTGCCCACCGGACAGGGGAGGTACACTGAAGCTTTCTTT	CASSLPTGQGRYTEAFF
.	TRBV7-8	TRBJ1-5	.	TGTGCCAGCAGCATTGGACAGAGCGATCAGCCCCAGCATTTT	CASSIGQSDQPQHF
.	TRBV7-9	TRBJ2-2	.	TGTGCCAGCAGCTTAGGAGGGGGAGACACCGGGGAGCTGTTTTTT	CASSLGGGDTGELFF
TRBD2	TRBV28	TRBJ2-7	.	TGTGCCAGCTGGACTAGCCGGGCCTACGAGCAGTACTTC	CASWTSRAYEQYF
.	TRBV6-5	TRBJ1-4	.	TGTGCCAGCTGGCCTGAGGAAGGAAATGAAAAACTGTTTTTT	CASWPEEGNEKLFF
.	TRBV7-8	TRBJ1-2	.	TGTGCCAGCAGTCAGATCAGGGGCACAACATCAATCTATGGCTACACCTTC	CASSQIRGTTSIYGYTF
TRBD2	TRBV18	TRBJ2-1	.	TGTGCCAGCTCTCTCAGCGGGAGTCTCTACAATGAGCAGTTCTTC	CASSLSGSLYNEQFF
.	TRBV5-5	TRBJ1-2	.	TGTGCCAGCAGCTTCGGGATAGAGGACGGAGGTAACTATGGCTACACCTTC	CASSFGIEDGGNYGYTF
.	TRBV18	TRBJ2-1	.	TGTGCCAGCTCACCACTGCAGGGTTACAATGAGCAGTTCTTC	CASSPLQGYNEQFF
TRBD2	TRBV5-6	TRBJ2-3	.	TGTGCCAGCAGCTTAGGCGGGAGGGTCTTCACAGATACGCAGTATTTT	CASSLGGRVFTDTQYF
.	TRBV15	TRBJ1-5	.	TGTGCCACCAGCGCCCTATCGGAGGGGGGGAGTAAGCCCCAGCATTTT	CATSALSEGGSKPQHF
.	TRBV19	TRBJ1-5	.	TGTGCCAGTAGTATCAGGATCGATCAGCCCCAGCATTTT	CASSIRIDQPQHF
.	TRBV5-6	TRBJ1-6	once	TGTGCCAGCAGCCCTGAGCCGGGGGACCTCTCACCCCTCCACTTT	CASSPEPGDLSPLHF
TRBD1	TRBV6-5	TRBJ1-1	.	TGTGCCAGCAGTTACCAAGGACAGGCCACTGAAGCTTTCTTT	CASSYQGQATEAFF
.	TRBV4-1	TRBJ1-6	.	TGCGCCAGCAGCCTAGAACAGCAGAGCTCCTATAATTCACCCCTCCACTTT	CASSLEQQSSYNSPLHF
.	TRBV6-1	TRBJ2-1	.	TGTGCCAGCAGTGAAGCCGAGACATCTGAGCAGTTCTTC	CASSEAETSEQFF
.	TRBV18	TRBJ1-5	.	TGTGCCAGCCGAGGCCAGTCTAATCAGCCCCAGCATTTT	CASRGQSNQPQHF
.	TRBV7-9	TRBJ1-6	few	TGTGCCAGCAGCTTAACACAGGCCACCAATTCACCCCTCCACTTT	CASSLTQATNSPLHF
.	TRBV2	TRBJ2-1	.	TGTGCCAGCAGTGGTATGCTAGAATCCCTGGGACAATATGAGCAGTTCTTC	CASSGMLESLGQYEQFF
TRBD1	TRBV5-1	TRBJ1-1	few	TGCGCCAGCAGCCCGGCGACAGGGATCACTGAAGCTTTCTTT	CASSPATGITEAFF
.	TRBV7-9	TRBJ1-6	.	TGTGCCAGCAACGACCCGGGCCGCGAGGGACCCCTCCACTTT	CASNDPGREGPLHF
.	TRBV19	TRBJ2-7	.	TGTGCCAGTAGCGTAACTAGGAGCTCCTACGAGCAGTACTTC	CASSVTRSSYEQYF
TRBD2	TRBV5-1	TRBJ2-7	.	TGCGCCAGCAGCTTGGCTCTAGCGGGAACCTACGAGCAGTACTTC	CASSLALAGTYEQYF
TRBD1	TRBV12-3/TRBV12-4	TRBJ2-7	.	TGTGCCAGCTCAGGGGGCAACGAGCAGTACTTC	CASSGGNEQYF
TRBD1	TRBV6-6	TRBJ1-6	.	TGTGCCAGCAGTTTACAGGGGGTACTTAATTCACCCCTCCACTTT	CASSLQGVLNSPLHF
TRBD1	TRBV30	TRBJ1-2	.	TGTGCCTGGAGTCCGACAGGGCATGGCTACACCTTC	CAWSPTGHGYTF
TRBD2	TRBV4-2	TRBJ2-7	once	TGTGCCAGCAGCCAAACTAGCGGGTCCGGGGGTTACGAGCAGTACTTC	CASSQTSGSGGYEQYF
TRBD1	TRBV5-1	TRBJ2-6	.	TGCGCCAGCAGCTCAAAGACAGGGGGATCCTCTGGGGCCAACGTCCTGACTTTC	CASSSKTGGSSGANVLTF
.	TRBV19	TRBJ1-5	.	TGTGCCAGTAGTACGATACAGGGTCAGCCCCAGCATTTT	CASSTIQGQPQHF
TRBD1	TRBV4-1	TRBJ1-1	.	TGCGCCAGCAGCCTTCTTCTCCCGGACAGGGGACGGGGAACTGAAGCTTTCTTT	CASSLLLPDRGRGTEAFF
.	TRBV6-1	TRBJ2-7	.	TGTGCCAGCAGTGAAAAACGGGGTCCCTACGAGCAGTACTTC	CASSEKRGPYEQYF
.	TRBV7-9	TRBJ2-5	.	TGTGCCAGCAGCTTAGCTTCCTCCCAAGAGACCCAGTACTTC	CASSLASSQETQYF
.	TRBV28	TRBJ2-1	.	TGTGCCAGCAGTTTCCCCCTGCGCGGAGGTGGGGAGTTCTTC	CASSFPLRGGGEFF
.	TRBV30	TRBJ1-5	.	TGTGCCCTAAAATCCGGGATTAGCAATCAGCCCCAGCATTTT	CALKSGISNQPQHF
TRBD1	TRBV19	TRBJ1-5	.	TGTGCCAGTAGTATTAGGGCTGGGACAGGGGTTAGTAATCAGCCCCAGCATTTT	CASSIRAGTGVSNQPQHF
.	TRBV6-5	TRBJ1-2	once	TGTGCCAGCAGTCTCCTGGTGGGGGGTTCCTATGGCTACACCTTC	CASSLLVGGSYGYTF
.	TRBV6-1	TRBJ1-2	once	TGTGCCAGCAGTGAAGGGAGGGTATCCGGCTACACCTTC	CASSEGRVSGYTF
TRBD1	TRBV11-1	TRBJ1-1	.	TGTGCCAGCAGCGGAAATTACAGGGGAACTGAAGCTTTCTTT	CASSGNYRGTEAFF
TRBD1	TRBV19	TRBJ1-1	.	TGTGCCAGTACCCGTCTACAGGGGTCGGGCACTGAAGCTTTCTTT	CASTRLQGSGTEAFF
TRBD2	TRBV27	TRBJ2-2	.	TGTGCCAGCAGTTTACGGACTAGCGGGGGGGCCGGGAACGGGGAGCTGTTTTTT	CASSLRTSGGAGNGELFF
.	TRBV4-2	TRBJ2-7	.	TGTGCCAGCAGCCAAGTTAAAGGAGTAGAGCAGTACTTC	CASSQVKGVEQYF
.	TRBV12-5	TRBJ1-2	.	TGTGCTAGTGGTTTGGCTTCGGAGGGCTACACCTTC	CASGLASEGYTF
.	TRBV10-3	TRBJ1-2	.	TGTGCCATCAGTACGCCTCCACCGGGAGGCCCAACTAACTATGGCTACACCTTC	CAISTPPPGGPTNYGYTF
TRBD2	TRBV9	TRBJ2-7	.	TGTGCCAGCAGCGCCCTAGCGGGAATCTCAGGGGAGCAGTACTTC	CASSALAGISGEQYF
.	TRBV7-2	TRBJ2-5	.	TGTGCCAGCAGCCCCGGGAGCATGGGGGAGACCCAGTACTTC	CASSPGSMGETQYF
TRBD1	TRBV5-1	TRBJ1-4	.	TGCGCCAGCAGCGAGGGACAGGGGAATAATGAAAAACTGTTTTTT	CASSEGQGNNEKLFF
.	TRBV20-1	TRBJ1-2	.	TGCAGTGCCCCAGATAACTATGGCTACACCTTC	CSAPDNYGYTF
.	TRBV5-4	TRBJ1-1	once	TGTGCCAGCAGCTACCAGGGAGGTGAAGCTTTCTTT	CASSYQGGEAFF